Following are 8 T cell receptor beta chains from one sample sequenced in a study of cytomegalovirus exposure and HLA in healthy donors. Primers for the PCR totalled 60 Vbeta and 13 Jbeta. Clones were sequenced by immunoSEQ multiplex PCR, and TCRdb holds only the in-frame ones, with some missing. The data show just over 200,000 clones, with 82% seen just once and about 2.5% held by the top ten. Material: PBMCs. These receptors were obtained from a woman between 40 and 50 years old in good health and CMV-seronegative.

V usage is TRBV28 and J usage is TRBJ2-4; TRBD1 might be the D (6 bases). The ends were cut back, 5 bases at V and 8 bases at J, with 13 bases in the middle. CDR3 length: 13 amino acids. The germline V gene encodes CDR1 MDHEN and CDR2 SYDVKM. CDR3 DNA sequence: TGTGCCAGCAGTGCCACAGGGCGGTACATTCAGTACTTC. This encodes CASSATGRYIQYF.

This rearrangement joins TRBV10-3 to TRBJ1-1; 9 bases map to TRBD1. From germline, CDR1 is ENHRY and CDR2 SYGVKD. Unmatched junction bases numbered 1, after V lost 2 bases and J lost 0 bases. The CDR3 totals 15 residues. Written as DNA, the CDR3 is TGTGCCATCAGTGAGGGACAGGGGATGAACACTGAAGCTTTCTTT. Protein: CAISEGQGMNTEAFF.

This clone was seen a handful of times. This sequence joins TRBV13 and TRBJ2-7; TRBD2 is a possible D gene (5 bases). The CDR3 length is 15 residues. The germline V gene has CDR1 PRHDT and CDR2 FYEKMQ (reference sequence). Trimming cost V 5 bases and J 3 bases, with 17 bases left between them. The CDR3 bases are TGTGCCAGCAGCCTCCTCCCGGTGGGGAGCTACGAGCAGTACTTC. It is translated as CASSLLPVGSYEQYF.

The rearrangement links TRBV7-9 to TRBJ1-1, with D unresolved. The CDR3 is made up of 14 amino acids. V shed 5 bases and J shed 1 base, with 11 bases lying between them. Germline values: CDR1 SEHNR, CDR2 FQNEAQ (reference sequence). The CDR3 sequence: CASSLELRNTEAFF. CDR3 DNA sequence: TGTGCCAGCAGCCTCGAACTCCGGAACACTGAAGCTTTCTTT. Full variable domain (missing parts from reference TRBV7-9 and TRBJ1-1): DTGVSQNPRHKITKRGQNVTFRCDPISEHNRLYWYRQTLGQGPEFLTYFQNEAQLEKSRLLSDRFSAERPKGSFSTLEIQRTEQGDSAMYLCASSLELRNTEAFFGQGTRLTVV.

The rearrangement joins TRBV5-1 to TRBJ2-7; perhaps TRBD1 as D (5 bases). There are 12 residues in the CDR3. Germline loops: CDR1 SGHRS, CDR2 YFSETQ. V was cut by 1 base and J by 5 bases, with 7 bases left in between. This CDR3 is CASSLFRDEQYF. In DNA, the CDR3 is TGCGCCAGCAGCTTGTTCAGGGACGAGCAGTACTTC.

The V call is TRBV10-2, the J call TRBJ2-2, with 7 bases lining up with TRBD1. CDR3 length: 14 residues. Germline CDR1 is WSHSY and CDR2 is SAAADI. V shed 5 bases, J shed 7 bases, and the junction held 7 bases outside the gene matches. CDR3 coding DNA: TGCGCCAGCAGTACAGGGGCCTTCGGCGGGGAGCTGTTTTTT. It yields the protein CASSTGAFGGELFF.

J is TRBJ2-7 and V is TRBV7-9; tentatively, D is TRBD1 (5 bases). The CDR3 has 13 amino acids. Germline CDR1 and CDR2: SEHNR and FQNEAQ (reference sequence). Trimming cost V 2 bases and J 12 bases, with 17 bases left between them. The CDR3 reads CASSLSPTVGLYF. The CDR3 DNA reads as TGTGCCAGCAGCTTATCGCCGACAGTCGGTCTGTACTTC.

The chain carries TRBV2 and TRBJ2-4, with a possible D match to TRBD2 (5 bases). The CDR3 has 14 residues. V was cut by 6 bases and J by 3 bases, with 12 bases left in between. Germline assignment: CDR1 SNHLY and CDR2 FYNNEI. The CDR3 DNA follows: TGTGCCAGCAGATCCGGGAAGGACAAAAACATTCAGTACTTC. Protein sequence: CASRSGKDKNIQYF.